This T cell receptor (beta chain) was captured in a study of T cell responses to AZD1222 COVID-19 vaccine. The table came from immunoSEQ multiplex PCR; TCRdb's copy has only in-frame clones and leaves some out. The repertoire includes over 150,000 clones, roughly 90% of them detected once, and roughly 4% sits in the top ten. As concerns this clone: Its antigen remains unidentified.

Notes on the study in general: Dominant at 160-218 and 743-854, vaccine-associated CD4 TCRs also spanned spike.

V was cut by 7 bases and J by 8 bases, with 17 bases left in between. This CDR3 is built from 13 residues. The germline gives CDR1 SEHNR, CDR2 FQNEAQ (reference sequence). The V gene is TRBV7-9, the J gene TRBJ1-1, with D possibly TRBD1 on 6 matching bases. The TCR sequence derives from an adult who received the AZD1222 COVID-19 vaccine. Here the sequenced sample was peripheral blood, taken 28 days after the second AZD1222 dose. The chain's CDR3 is CASTKGRDIEAFF. CDR3 coding DNA: TGTGCCAGCACCAAGGGTAGGGACATAGAAGCTTTCTTT.